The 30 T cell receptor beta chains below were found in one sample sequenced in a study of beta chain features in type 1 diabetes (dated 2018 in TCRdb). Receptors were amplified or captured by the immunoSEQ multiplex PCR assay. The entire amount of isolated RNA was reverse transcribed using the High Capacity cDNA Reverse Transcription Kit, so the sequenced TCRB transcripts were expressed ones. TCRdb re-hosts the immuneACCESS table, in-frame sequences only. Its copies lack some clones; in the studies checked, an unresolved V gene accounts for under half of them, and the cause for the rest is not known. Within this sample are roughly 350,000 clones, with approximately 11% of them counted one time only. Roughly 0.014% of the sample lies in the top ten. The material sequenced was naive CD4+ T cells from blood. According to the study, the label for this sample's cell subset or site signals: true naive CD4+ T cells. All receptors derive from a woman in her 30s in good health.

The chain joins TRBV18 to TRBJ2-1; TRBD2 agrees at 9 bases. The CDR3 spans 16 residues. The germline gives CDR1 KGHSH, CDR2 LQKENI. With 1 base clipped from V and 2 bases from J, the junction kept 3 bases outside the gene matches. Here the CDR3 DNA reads TGTGCCAGCTCACCACGGACTAGCGCGACCTACAATGAGCAGTTCTTC. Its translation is CASSPRTSATYNEQFF.

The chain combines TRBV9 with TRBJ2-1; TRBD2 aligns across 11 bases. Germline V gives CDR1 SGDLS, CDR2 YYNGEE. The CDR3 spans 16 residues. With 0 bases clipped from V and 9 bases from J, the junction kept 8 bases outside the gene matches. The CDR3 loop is CASSVEYTSGSGEQFF. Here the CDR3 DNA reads TGTGCCAGCAGCGTAGAGTACACTAGCGGGAGCGGTGAGCAGTTCTTC.

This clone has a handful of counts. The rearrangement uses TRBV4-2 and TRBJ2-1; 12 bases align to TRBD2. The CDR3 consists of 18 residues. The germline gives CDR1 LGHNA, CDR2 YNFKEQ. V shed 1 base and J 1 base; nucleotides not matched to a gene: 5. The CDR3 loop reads CASSQGTSGARSYNEQFF. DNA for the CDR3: TGTGCCAGCAGCCAAGGGACTAGCGGGGCTCGGTCCTACAATGAGCAGTTCTTC.

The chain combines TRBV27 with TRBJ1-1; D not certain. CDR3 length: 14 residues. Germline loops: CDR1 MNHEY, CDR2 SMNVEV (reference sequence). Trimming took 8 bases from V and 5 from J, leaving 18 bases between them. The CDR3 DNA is TGTGCCAGCGCCGGAGGGCCCGCCGTTACTGAAGCTTTCTTT. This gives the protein CASAGGPAVTEAFF.

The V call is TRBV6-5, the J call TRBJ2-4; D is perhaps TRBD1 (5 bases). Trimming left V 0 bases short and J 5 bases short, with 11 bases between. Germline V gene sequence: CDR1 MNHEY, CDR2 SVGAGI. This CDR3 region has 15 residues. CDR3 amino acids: CASSYSRRGENIQYF. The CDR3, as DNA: TGTGCCAGCAGTTACTCGCGAAGGGGCGAAAACATTCAGTACTTC.

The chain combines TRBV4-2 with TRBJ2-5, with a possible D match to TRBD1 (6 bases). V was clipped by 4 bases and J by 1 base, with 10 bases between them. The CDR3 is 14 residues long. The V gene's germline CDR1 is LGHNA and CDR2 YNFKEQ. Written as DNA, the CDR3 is TGTGCCAGCAGCCGGCAGGGGATCCAAGAGACCCAGTACTTC. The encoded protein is CASSRQGIQETQYF.

The CDR3 region has the DNA TGTGCCAGCAGTTCCCCGGTAATCGGTGCGGAAGAAAAACTGTTTTTT. Its translation: CASSSPVIGAEEKLFF. The chain recombines TRBV6-6 with TRBJ1-4; D remains ambiguous. Germline CDR1 reads MNHNY; CDR2 reads SVGAGI (reference sequence). This CDR3 contains 16 residues. Trimming took off 4 bases at V and 8 bases at J, with 20 bases between the two ends.

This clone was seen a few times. CDR3 in DNA: TGTGCCACCAAGGGGCAGGAATATAGCAATCAGCCCCAGCATTTT. This gives the protein CATKGQEYSNQPQHF. The chain is built from TRBV19 and TRBJ1-5; D is perhaps TRBD1 (5 bases). The germline CDR1 and CDR2 sequences are LNHDA and SQIVND (reference sequence). CDR3 size: 15 residues. Trimming took off 10 bases at V and 0 bases at J, with 16 bases between the two ends.

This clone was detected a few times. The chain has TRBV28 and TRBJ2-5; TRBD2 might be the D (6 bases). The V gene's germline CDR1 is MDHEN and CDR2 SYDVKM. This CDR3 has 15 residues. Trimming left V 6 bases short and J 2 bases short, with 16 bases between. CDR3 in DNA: TGTGCCAGCAGCCTATCTACCGGAGGGCAAGAGACCCAGTACTTC. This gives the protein CASSLSTGGQETQYF.

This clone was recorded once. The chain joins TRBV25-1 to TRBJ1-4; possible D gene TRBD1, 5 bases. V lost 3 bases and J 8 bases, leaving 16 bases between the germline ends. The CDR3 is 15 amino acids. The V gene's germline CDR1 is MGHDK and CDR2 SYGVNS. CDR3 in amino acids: CASSDIQGVGEKLFF. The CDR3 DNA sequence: TGTGCCAGCAGTGACATTCAGGGTGTAGGAGAAAAACTGTTTTTT.

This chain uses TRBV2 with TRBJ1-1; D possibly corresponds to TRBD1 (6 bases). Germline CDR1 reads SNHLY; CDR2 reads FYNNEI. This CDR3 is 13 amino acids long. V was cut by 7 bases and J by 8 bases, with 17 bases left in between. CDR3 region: CASTSDSPGEAFF. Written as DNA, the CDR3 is TGTGCCAGCACTTCGGACAGCCCTGGAGAAGCTTTCTTT.

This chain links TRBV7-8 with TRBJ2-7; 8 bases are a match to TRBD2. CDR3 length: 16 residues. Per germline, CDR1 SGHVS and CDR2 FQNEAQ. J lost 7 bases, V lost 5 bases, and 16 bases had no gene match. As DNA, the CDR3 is TGTGCCAGCAGCCCCCCCGGGGGGGAGAGATTAGTTGAGCAGTACTTC. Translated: CASSPPGGERLVEQYF.

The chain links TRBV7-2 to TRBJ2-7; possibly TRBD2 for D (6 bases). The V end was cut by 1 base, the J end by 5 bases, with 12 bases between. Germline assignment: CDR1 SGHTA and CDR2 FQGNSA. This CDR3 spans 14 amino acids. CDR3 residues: CASSLDGGGDEQYF. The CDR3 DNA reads TGTGCCAGCAGCTTAGACGGGGGAGGCGACGAGCAGTACTTC.

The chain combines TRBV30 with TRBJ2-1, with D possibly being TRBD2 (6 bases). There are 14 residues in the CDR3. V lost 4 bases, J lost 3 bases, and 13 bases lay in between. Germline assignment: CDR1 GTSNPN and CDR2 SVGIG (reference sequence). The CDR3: CAWKKGGDYNEQFF. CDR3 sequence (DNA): TGTGCCTGGAAAAAGGGCGGGGACTACAATGAGCAGTTCTTC.

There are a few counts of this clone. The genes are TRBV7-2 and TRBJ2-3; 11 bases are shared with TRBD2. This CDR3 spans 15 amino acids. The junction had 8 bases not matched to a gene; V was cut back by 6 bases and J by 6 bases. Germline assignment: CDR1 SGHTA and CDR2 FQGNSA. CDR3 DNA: TGTGCCAGCAGGAAGCTAGCGGGGGGTATGGATACGCAGTATTTT. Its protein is CASRKLAGGMDTQYF.

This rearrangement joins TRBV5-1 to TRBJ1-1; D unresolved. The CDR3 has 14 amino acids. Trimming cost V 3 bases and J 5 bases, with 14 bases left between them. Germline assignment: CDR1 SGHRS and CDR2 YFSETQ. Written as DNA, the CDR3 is TGCGCCAGCAGCTCGTTTGGAGGTGAGACTGAAGCTTTCTTT. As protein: CASSSFGGETEAFF.

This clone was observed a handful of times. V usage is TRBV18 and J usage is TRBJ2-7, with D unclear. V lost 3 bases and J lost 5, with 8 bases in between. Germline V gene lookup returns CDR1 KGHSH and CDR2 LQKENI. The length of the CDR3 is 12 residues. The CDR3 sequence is CASSPLSDEQYF. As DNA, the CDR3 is TGTGCCAGCTCACCCCTCAGTGACGAGCAGTACTTC.

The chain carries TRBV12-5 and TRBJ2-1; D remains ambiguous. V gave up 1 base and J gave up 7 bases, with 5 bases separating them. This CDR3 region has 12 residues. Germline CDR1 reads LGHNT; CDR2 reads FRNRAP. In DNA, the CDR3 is TGTGCTAGTGGTTTGGACGGTAATGAGCAGTTCTTC. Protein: CASGLDGNEQFF.

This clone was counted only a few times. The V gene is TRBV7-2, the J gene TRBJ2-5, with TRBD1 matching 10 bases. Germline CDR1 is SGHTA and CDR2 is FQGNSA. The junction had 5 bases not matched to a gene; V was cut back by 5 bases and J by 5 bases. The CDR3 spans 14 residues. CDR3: CASSVTGGSETQYF. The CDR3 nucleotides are TGTGCCAGCAGCGTGACAGGGGGCAGTGAGACCCAGTACTTC.

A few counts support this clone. In DNA form, the CDR3 reads TGCAGCGTTGCAGGCGGGGCCGCTTACAATGAGCAGTTCTTC. Translating gives CSVAGGAAYNEQFF. This rearrangement joins TRBV29-1 to TRBJ2-1; D is perhaps TRBD2 (6 bases). The CDR3 runs to 14 residues. The V end was cut by 4 bases, the J end by 4 bases, with 14 bases between. Germline V gene data show CDR1 as SQVTM and CDR2 as ANQGSEA.

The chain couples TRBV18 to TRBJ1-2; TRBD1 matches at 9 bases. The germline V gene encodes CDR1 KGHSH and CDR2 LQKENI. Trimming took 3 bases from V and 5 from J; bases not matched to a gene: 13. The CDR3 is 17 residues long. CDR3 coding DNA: TGTGCCAGCTCACCGACTTCCGGGACAGGGAATGAGTATGGCTACACCTTC. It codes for CASSPTSGTGNEYGYTF.

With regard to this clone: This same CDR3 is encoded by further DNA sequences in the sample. The CDR3 reads CASSEALRNTEAFF. In nucleotides, the CDR3 is TGTGCCAGCAGTGAAGCCCTCCGGAACACTGAAGCTTTCTTT. The chain links TRBV2 to TRBJ1-1; D is unresolved. CDR1 SNHLY and CDR2 FYNNEI come from the germline V gene. CDR3 size: 14 residues. Trimming cost V 0 bases and J 1 base, with 6 bases left between them.

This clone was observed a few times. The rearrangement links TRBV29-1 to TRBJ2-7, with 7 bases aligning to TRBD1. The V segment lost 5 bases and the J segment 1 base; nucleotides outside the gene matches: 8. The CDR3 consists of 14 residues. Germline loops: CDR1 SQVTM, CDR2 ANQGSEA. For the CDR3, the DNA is TGCAGCGTTACTCCGGGACAGAATTCCTACGAGCAGTACTTC. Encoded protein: CSVTPGQNSYEQYF.

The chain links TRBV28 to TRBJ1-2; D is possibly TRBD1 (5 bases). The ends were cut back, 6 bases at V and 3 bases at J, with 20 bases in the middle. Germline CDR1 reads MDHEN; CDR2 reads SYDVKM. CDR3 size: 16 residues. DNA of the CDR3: TGTGCCAGCAGCCAGTCCCCCGCAAGGGGCGACTATGGCTACACCTTC. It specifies CASSQSPARGDYGYTF.

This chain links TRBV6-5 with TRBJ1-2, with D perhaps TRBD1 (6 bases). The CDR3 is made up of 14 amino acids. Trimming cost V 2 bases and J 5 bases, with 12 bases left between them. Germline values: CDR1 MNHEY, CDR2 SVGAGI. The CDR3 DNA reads TGTGCCAGCAGTTACATTGGGGGCCGGTATGGCTACACCTTC. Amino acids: CASSYIGGRYGYTF.

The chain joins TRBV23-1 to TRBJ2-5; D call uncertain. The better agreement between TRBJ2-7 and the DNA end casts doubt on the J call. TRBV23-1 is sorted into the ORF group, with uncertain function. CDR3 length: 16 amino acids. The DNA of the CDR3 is TGCGCCAGCAGAATCTGTAGACCCACACCGAACTACGAGCAGTACTTC. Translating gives CASRICRPTPNYEQYF.

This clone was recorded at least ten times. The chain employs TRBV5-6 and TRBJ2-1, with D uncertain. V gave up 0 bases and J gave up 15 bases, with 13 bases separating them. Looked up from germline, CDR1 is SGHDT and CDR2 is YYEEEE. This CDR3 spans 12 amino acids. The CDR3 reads CASSLGPSSPFF. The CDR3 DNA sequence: TGTGCCAGCAGCTTGGGGCCTAGTAGTCCGTTCTTC.

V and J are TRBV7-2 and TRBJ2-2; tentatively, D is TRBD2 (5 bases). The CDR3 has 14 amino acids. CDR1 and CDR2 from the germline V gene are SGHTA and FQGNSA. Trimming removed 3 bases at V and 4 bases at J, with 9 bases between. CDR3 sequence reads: CASSFGLATGELFF. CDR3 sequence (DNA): TGTGCCAGCAGCTTCGGGCTAGCCACCGGGGAGCTGTTTTTT.

Here the CDR3 DNA reads TGTGCCAGCAGTTCGGACAGTTTATACGAGCAGTACTTC. This sequence encodes CASSSDSLYEQYF. This chain connects TRBV27 to TRBJ2-7, with D perhaps matching TRBD1 (6 bases). The CDR3 spans 13 residues. Germline CDR1 reads MNHEY; CDR2 reads SMNVEV (reference sequence). The V gene lost 4 bases and the J gene lost 4 bases, with 11 bases spanning the gap.

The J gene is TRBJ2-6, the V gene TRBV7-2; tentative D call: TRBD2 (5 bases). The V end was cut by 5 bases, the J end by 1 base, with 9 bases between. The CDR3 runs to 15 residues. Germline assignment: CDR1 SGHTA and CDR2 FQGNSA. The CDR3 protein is CASSAGGSGANVLTF. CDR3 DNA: TGTGCCAGCAGCGCTGGCGGGTCTGGGGCCAACGTCCTGACTTTC.